Below, 32 T cell receptor beta chains from the same sample are listed, as sequenced in a study of T cell responses to AZD1222 COVID-19 vaccine. Repertoires were generated with immunoSEQ multiplex PCR, while TCRdb's copy carries only in-frame clones and drops some. The data show 120,000 to 150,000 clones, approximately 90% seen once. The material was peripheral blood, obtained on day 0 of AZD1222 vaccination. These receptors were taken from an adult in good health.

The V gene is TRBV18, the J gene TRBJ1-4; D ambiguous. The V end lost 1 base, the J end lost 2 bases, and 8 bases lay between the germline ends. CDR3 length: 15 residues. Per the germline V gene, CDR1 is KGHSH and CDR2 is LQKENI. In DNA, the CDR3 is TGTGCCAGCTCACCACGGGTGAACACTAATGAAAAACTGTTTTTT. Translation gives CASSPRVNTNEKLFF. Combining the CDR3 with reference TRBV18 and TRBJ1-4 gives the whole variable domain NAGVMQNPRHLVRRRGQEARLRCSPMKGHSHVYWYRQLPEEGLKFMVYLQKENIIDESGMPKERFSAEFPKEGPSILRIQQVVRGDSAAYFCASSPRVNTNEKLFFGSGTQLSVL.

The chain uses TRBV29-1 and TRBJ2-1; 8 nucleotides line up with TRBD2. Trimming removed 7 bases from V and 7 bases from J; junction bases left unmatched: 9. This CDR3 comprises 13 residues. Germline V gene sequence: CDR1 SQVTM, CDR2 ANQGSEA. CDR3 loop: CSAAGTSINEQFF. The CDR3, as DNA: TGCAGCGCCGCCGGGACTAGTATAAATGAGCAGTTCTTC.

The V and J genes are TRBV5-1 and TRBJ2-6; no firm D call. The CDR3 is 13 residues long. Trimming left V 3 bases short and J 4 bases short, with 5 bases between. Looked up from germline, CDR1 is SGHRS and CDR2 is YFSETQ. CDR3 in DNA: TGCGCCAGCAGCTCCCAGGGGGCCAACGTCCTGACTTTC. It translates to CASSSQGANVLTF. The variable domain in full, completed from reference TRBV5-1 and TRBJ2-6, reads KAGVTQTPRYLIKTRGQQVTLSCSPISGHRSVSWYQQTPGQGLQFLFEYFSETQRNKGNFPGRFSGRQFSNSRSEMNVSTLELGDSALYLCASSSQGANVLTFGAGSRLTVL.

The chain links TRBV7-3 to TRBJ2-5, with TRBD2 identical over 9 bases. This CDR3 spans 15 amino acids. Germline V gene data show CDR1 as SGHTA and CDR2 as FQGTGA. Trimming took 2 bases from V and 4 from J; bases not matched to a gene: 5. The CDR3 is CASSLASGIGETQYF. The CDR3, as DNA: TGTGCCAGCAGCTTAGCTAGCGGGATAGGAGAGACCCAGTACTTC. Full variable domain (rest looked up from reference TRBV7-3 and TRBJ2-5): GAGVSQTPSNKVTEKGKYVELRCDPISGHTALYWYRQSLGQGPEFLIYFQGTGAADDSGLPNDRFFAVRPEGSVSTLKIQRTERGDSAVYLCASSLASGIGETQYFGPGTRLLVL.

This chain links TRBV30 with TRBJ2-2; possibly TRBD1 for D (5 bases). This CDR3 contains 11 residues. Germline assignment: CDR1 GTSNPN and CDR2 SVGIG (reference sequence). The chain's CDR3 is CGGVSTGELFF. The CDR3 nucleotides are TGTGGGGGCGTAAGCACCGGGGAGCTGTTTTTT.

The chain combines TRBV9 with TRBJ1-1; no definite D call. V lost 0 bases and J lost 10, with 13 bases in between. The CDR3 runs to 13 residues. Germline assignment: CDR1 SGDLS and CDR2 YYNGEE. The CDR3 sequence: CASSVDGSTSAFF. Here the CDR3 DNA reads TGTGCCAGCAGCGTAGATGGGTCCACGTCAGCTTTCTTT.

V and J are TRBV28 and TRBJ2-1; 7 positions match TRBD2. CDR1 is MDHEN, CDR2 SYDVKM, per germline. The length of the CDR3 is 16 residues. The V gene end was trimmed by 2 bases and the J gene end by 0 bases; junction bases not matched to a gene: 4. DNA of the CDR3: TGTGCCAGCAGTTTAGGCCGGGACTACTCCTACAATGAGCAGTTCTTC. Translation gives CASSLGRDYSYNEQFF.

This clone was observed once. The chain is built from TRBV14 and TRBJ2-3; 14 nucleotides agree with TRBD2. This CDR3 region has 20 residues. The ends lost 4 bases at V and 2 bases at J; junction bases unmatched: 14. The V gene's germline CDR1 is SGHDN and CDR2 FVKESK. The CDR3 protein is CASSLFLGTSGSSHTDTQYF. The CDR3 DNA reads as TGTGCCAGCAGCCTCTTCCTAGGGACTAGCGGGAGTAGCCACACAGATACGCAGTATTTT.

The V and J genes are TRBV6-1 and TRBJ2-1; TRBD2 agrees at 11 bases. Germline-derived CDR1 and CDR2 are MNHNS and SASEGT. This CDR3 has 16 amino acids. Losses at the gene ends were 4 bases for V and 1 base for J; bases not matched to a gene: 3. This chain's CDR3 is CASSASSGRSYNEQFF. CDR3 sequence (DNA): TGTGCCAGCAGTGCCTCTAGCGGGAGGTCCTACAATGAGCAGTTCTTC.

The rearrangement links TRBV5-1 to TRBJ2-2, with D unclear. From germline, CDR1 is SGHRS and CDR2 YFSETQ. V lost 4 bases to trimming and J lost 4 bases, with 14 bases between them. This CDR3 has 15 residues. The CDR3 bases are TGCGCCAGCAGCCGGAATGGTGTGGGCACCGGGGAGCTGTTTTTT. Translated, it gives CASSRNGVGTGELFF. The complete variable domain, with remaining parts taken from reference TRBV5-1 and TRBJ2-2, reads KAGVTQTPRYLIKTRGQQVTLSCSPISGHRSVSWYQQTPGQGLQFLFEYFSETQRNKGNFPGRFSGRQFSNSRSEMNVSTLELGDSALYLCASSRNGVGTGELFFGEGSRLTVL.

The V call is TRBV28, the J call TRBJ1-5; D is unresolved. Germline CDR1 is MDHEN and CDR2 is SYDVKM. Trimming shortened V by 6 bases and J by 1 base, and 19 bases separated the two germline ends. The CDR3 sequence is 17 residues long. CDR3 residues: CASSSPRTRLSNQPQHF. The CDR3, as DNA: TGTGCCAGCAGCTCACCGCGAACAAGGTTGAGCAATCAGCCCCAGCATTTT.

The V call is TRBV7-9, the J call TRBJ1-2; D ambiguous. CDR3 length: 18 amino acids. In germline, CDR1 is SEHNR, CDR2 FQNEAQ (reference sequence). Trimming pared 0 bases from V and 2 bases from J, leaving 19 bases between. For the CDR3, the DNA is TGTGCCAGCAGCTTAGCGCTTCTCACCACGGCGGGAAACTATGGCTACACCTTC. Protein: CASSLALLTTAGNYGYTF.

The rearrangement uses TRBV7-2 and TRBJ2-6; perhaps TRBD1 as D (6 bases). Germline assignment: CDR1 SGHTA and CDR2 FQGNSA. Trimming left V 5 bases short and J 0 bases short, with 17 bases between. CDR3 size: 18 residues. The CDR3 region has the DNA TGTGCCAGCAGCCGGACAGCTCCCCCTTCCTCTGGGGCCAACGTCCTGACTTTC. It specifies CASSRTAPPSSGANVLTF.

The V and J genes are TRBV25-1 and TRBJ1-4; D might be TRBD1 (6 bases). Trimming shortened V by 8 bases and J by 7 bases, and 14 bases separated the two germline ends. Germline values: CDR1 MGHDK, CDR2 SYGVNS. CDR3 length: 13 amino acids. CDR3 residues: CASGGLNSEKLFF. In nucleotides, the CDR3 is TGTGCCAGCGGGGGGCTGAACAGTGAAAAACTGTTTTTT. The full variable domain, in which reference TRBV25-1 and TRBJ1-4 provide the parts outside the CDR3, is EADIYQTPRYLVIGTGKKITLECSQTMGHDKMYWYQQDPGMELHLIHYSYGVNSTEKGDLSSESTVSRIRTEHFPLTLESARPSHTSQYLCASGGLNSEKLFFGSGTQLSVL.

The chain links TRBV13 to TRBJ2-1, with 7 bases aligning to TRBD2. Trimming cost V 1 base and J 9 bases; bases outside gene matches: 0. The germline CDR1 and CDR2 sequences are PRHDT and FYEKMQ (reference sequence). The CDR3 has 12 residues. CDR3: CASSLAGGEQFF. DNA for the CDR3: TGTGCCAGCAGCTTAGCGGGGGGTGAGCAGTTCTTC.

V is TRBV5-6 and J is TRBJ2-2; D possibly corresponds to TRBD1 (6 bases). Germline CDR1 SGHDT, CDR2 YYEEEE. The CDR3 covers 14 residues. Trimming stripped 0 bases from V and 7 bases from J, with 10 bases between. This CDR3 reads CASSLGGLDGELFF. CDR3 nucleotide sequence: TGTGCCAGCAGCTTGGGGGGGCTGGACGGGGAGCTGTTTTTT.

The V call is TRBV5-1, the J call TRBJ1-4, with a weak D call TRBD1 (6 bases). Trimming left V 1 base short and J 5 bases short, with 9 bases between. CDR1 SGHRS and CDR2 YFSETQ come from the germline V gene. The CDR3 covers 14 residues. The CDR3 nucleotides are TGCGCCAGCAGCTTGAGACAGGAGAATGAAAAACTGTTTTTT. Its translation: CASSLRQENEKLFF.

This clone was picked up a small number of times. The CDR3 nucleotides read TGTGCCAGCAGTTTCTCTCGGACTGGGGCGCAGTATTTT. Translation: CASSFSRTGAQYF. The chain joins TRBV27 to TRBJ2-3; maybe TRBD2 (5 bases). The CDR3 contains 13 residues. Between the trimmed V and J ends, which lost 3 bases and 10 bases, there was a span of 14 bases. The germline V gene has CDR1 MNHEY and CDR2 SMNVEV (reference sequence).

V gene TRBV7-2 combines with J gene TRBJ2-1, with unresolved D. Germline V gives CDR1 SGHTA, CDR2 FQGNSA. Trimming shortened V by 1 base and J by 9 bases, and 10 bases separated the two germline ends. The CDR3 loop spans 13 amino acids. DNA of the CDR3: TGTGCCAGCAGCTTAGACGCACTGGTTGAGCAGTTCTTC. Protein product: CASSLDALVEQFF.

The chain carries TRBV5-1 and TRBJ2-1, with 7 bases lining up with TRBD2. The CDR3 spans 13 residues. Germline V gene data show CDR1 as SGHRS and CDR2 as YFSETQ. V gave up 8 bases and J gave up 5 bases; unmatched junction bases: 7. The CDR3 spells CARRLAPNNEQFF. The CDR3, as DNA: TGCGCCAGAAGACTAGCTCCCAACAATGAGCAGTTCTTC.

The chain employs TRBV27 and TRBJ2-5; 12 positions match TRBD2. V shed 3 bases and J 7 bases; nucleotides not matched to a gene: 6. The CDR3 extends over 15 amino acids. CDR1 is MNHEY, CDR2 SMNVEV, per germline (reference sequence). CDR3 protein: CASSLTSGSGATQYF. Here the CDR3 DNA reads TGTGCCAGCAGTTTGACTAGCGGGAGCGGGGCGACCCAGTACTTC.

CDR3 nucleotide sequence: TGCGCCAGCAGCCAAGTTCTGACCCCGGAGGGTACAGATACGCAGTATTTT. This gives the protein CASSQVLTPEGTDTQYF. The chain carries TRBV4-3 and TRBJ2-3; D might be TRBD2 (6 bases). CDR1 and CDR2 (germline): LGHNA, YSLEER. V was clipped by 1 base and J by 3 bases, with 17 bases between them. The CDR3 has 17 amino acids.

The chain joins TRBV6-5 to TRBJ1-1; TRBD1 matches 7 bases. J was trimmed by 11 bases and V by 6 bases; bases with no gene match: 12. Germline V gives CDR1 MNHEY, CDR2 SVGAGI. The CDR3 length is 13 residues. This CDR3 reads CASRNYGGGEAFF. The CDR3 region has the DNA TGTGCCAGCAGGAATTATGGAGGGGGCGAGGCTTTCTTT.

The chain combines TRBV9 with TRBJ1-1, with D hard to call. The V gene's germline CDR1 is SGDLS and CDR2 YYNGEE. The CDR3 totals 12 residues. Trimming cost V 1 base and J 11 bases, with 12 bases left between them. CDR3 in amino acids: CASSVSEGPAFF. DNA for the CDR3: TGTGCCAGCAGCGTAAGTGAGGGCCCGGCTTTCTTT.

CDR3 amino acids: CASSLDRASGTASYNEQFF. The CDR3 DNA reads TGTGCCAGCAGCTTAGATCGGGCTAGCGGGACCGCGTCCTACAATGAGCAGTTCTTC. The rearrangement links TRBV11-2 to TRBJ2-1; the match to TRBD2 covers 9 bases. This CDR3 comprises 19 residues. CDR1 and CDR2 from the germline V gene are SGHAT and FQNNGV. J gave up 1 base and V 0 bases, and 10 bases lay outside the gene matches.

The chain has TRBV2 and TRBJ2-7; D is uncertain. The CDR3 has 12 amino acids. CDR1 and CDR2 (germline): SNHLY, FYNNEI. V lost 6 bases and J lost 4, with 10 bases in between. CDR3 residues: CASRRNSYEQYF. In DNA, the CDR3 is TGTGCCAGCAGACGCAATTCTTACGAGCAGTACTTC. The variable domain in full, completed from reference TRBV2 and TRBJ2-7, reads EPEVTQTPSHQVTQMGQEVILRCVPISNHLYFYWYRQILGQKVEFLVSFYNNEISEKSEIFDDQFSVERPDGSNFTLKIRSTKLEDSAMYFCASRRNSYEQYFGPGTRLTVT.

V usage is TRBV5-6 and J usage is TRBJ1-4; D gene ambiguous. V lost 0 bases, J lost 4 bases, and 7 bases lay in between. Germline V CDR1 and CDR2: SGHDT, YYEEEE. This CDR3 spans 14 amino acids. The CDR3 reads CASSLGQINEKLFF. In DNA form, the CDR3 reads TGTGCCAGCAGCTTGGGGCAGATTAATGAAAAACTGTTTTTT.

The V and J genes are TRBV4-1 and TRBJ2-7; tentatively, D is TRBD1 (7 bases). In germline, CDR1 is MGHRA, CDR2 YSYEKL. This CDR3 spans 16 amino acids. V shed 0 bases and J shed 4 bases, with 16 bases lying between them. The CDR3 region is CASSQDQYSGGYEQYF. CDR3 nucleotide sequence: TGCGCCAGCAGCCAAGATCAGTATTCAGGGGGGTACGAGCAGTACTTC.

This chain links TRBV6-1 with TRBJ2-3, with 10 bases matching TRBD2. With 0 bases clipped from V and 4 bases from J, the junction kept 1 base outside the gene matches. The CDR3 runs 15 residues. Germline V gene lookup returns CDR1 MNHNS and CDR2 SASEGT. The CDR3 sequence is CASSEASGRADTQYF. The CDR3 DNA follows: TGTGCCAGCAGTGAAGCGAGCGGGAGGGCAGATACGCAGTATTTT.

The chain has TRBV7-9 and TRBJ2-7, with TRBD1 matching 7 bases. CDR1 is SEHNR, CDR2 FQNEAQ, per germline (reference sequence). J gave up 3 bases and V 5 bases, and 10 bases lay outside the gene matches. CDR3 length: 15 residues. The CDR3 is CASSRGRDRIYEQYF. CDR3 DNA: TGTGCCAGCAGCAGGGGACGGGACAGAATCTACGAGCAGTACTTC.

This chain links TRBV6-5 with TRBJ2-3, with D maybe TRBD2 (5 bases). V was pared by 6 bases and J by 1 base, with 11 bases between. Germline CDR1 and CDR2: MNHEY and SVGAGI. This CDR3 contains 14 residues. The CDR3 nucleotides read TGTGCCAGCAGAGAGAGCGGCGGCACAGATACGCAGTATTTT. Encoded protein: CASRESGGTDTQYF.

This chain joins TRBV5-4 and TRBJ2-1; 15 nucleotides align to TRBD2. The trim removed 8 bases at V and 6 bases at J, leaving 12 bases unmatched. The CDR3 totals 17 residues. CDR1 and CDR2 (germline): SGHNT, YYREEE (reference sequence). This CDR3 reads CASGASGTSGRFNEQFF. The DNA of the CDR3 is TGTGCCAGTGGGGCGTCGGGGACTAGCGGGAGGTTCAATGAGCAGTTCTTC. The whole variable domain, remainder taken from reference TRBV5-4 and TRBJ2-1, is ETGVTQSPTHLIKTRGQQVTLRCSSQSGHNTVSWYQQALGQGPQFIFQYYREEENGRGNFPPRFSGLQFPNYSSELNVNALELDDSALYLCASGASGTSGRFNEQFFGPGTRLTVL.